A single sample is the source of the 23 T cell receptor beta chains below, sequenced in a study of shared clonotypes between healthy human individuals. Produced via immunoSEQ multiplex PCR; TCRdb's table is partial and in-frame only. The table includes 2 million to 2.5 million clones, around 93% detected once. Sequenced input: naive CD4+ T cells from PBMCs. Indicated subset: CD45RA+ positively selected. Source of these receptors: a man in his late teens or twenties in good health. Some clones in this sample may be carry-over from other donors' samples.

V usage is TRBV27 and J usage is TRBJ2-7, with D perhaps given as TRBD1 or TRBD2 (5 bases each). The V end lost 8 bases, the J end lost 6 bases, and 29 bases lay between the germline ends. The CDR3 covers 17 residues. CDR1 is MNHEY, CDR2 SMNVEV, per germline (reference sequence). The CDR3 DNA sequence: TGTGCCAGCGCCAACTTGGTCGGGGCAGCGGTCGCACCCGAGCAGTACTTC. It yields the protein CASANLVGAAVAPEQYF.

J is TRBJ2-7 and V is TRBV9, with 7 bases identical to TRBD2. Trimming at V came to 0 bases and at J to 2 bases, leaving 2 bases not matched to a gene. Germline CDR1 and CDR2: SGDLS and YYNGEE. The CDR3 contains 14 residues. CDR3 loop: CASSVGGGPYEQYF. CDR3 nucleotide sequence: TGTGCCAGCAGCGTAGGGGGGGGTCCCTACGAGCAGTACTTC.

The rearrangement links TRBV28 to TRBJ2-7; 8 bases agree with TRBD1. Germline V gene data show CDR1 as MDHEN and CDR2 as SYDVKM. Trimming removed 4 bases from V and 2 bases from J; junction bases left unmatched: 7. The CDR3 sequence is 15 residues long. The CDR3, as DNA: TGTGCCAGCAGTTCTCCCCGGGACAGGACCTACGAGCAGTACTTC. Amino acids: CASSSPRDRTYEQYF.

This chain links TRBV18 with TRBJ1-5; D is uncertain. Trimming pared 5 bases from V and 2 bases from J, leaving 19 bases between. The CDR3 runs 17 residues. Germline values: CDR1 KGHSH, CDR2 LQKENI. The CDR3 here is CASSVSGPWGGNQPQHF. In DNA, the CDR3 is TGTGCCAGCTCAGTTAGTGGCCCTTGGGGTGGCAATCAGCCCCAGCATTTT.

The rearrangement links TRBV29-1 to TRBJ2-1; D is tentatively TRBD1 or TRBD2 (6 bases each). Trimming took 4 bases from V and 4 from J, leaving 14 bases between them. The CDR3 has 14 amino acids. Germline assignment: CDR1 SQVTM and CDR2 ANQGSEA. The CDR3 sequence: CSVVGGRGYNEQFF. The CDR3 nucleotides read TGCAGCGTTGTAGGGGGACGGGGGTACAATGAGCAGTTCTTC.

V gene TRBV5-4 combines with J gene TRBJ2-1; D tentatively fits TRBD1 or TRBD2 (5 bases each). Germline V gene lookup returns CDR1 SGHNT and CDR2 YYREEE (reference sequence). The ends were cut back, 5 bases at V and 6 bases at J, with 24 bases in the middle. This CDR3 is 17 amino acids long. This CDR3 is CASSLQRSGTPSNEQFF. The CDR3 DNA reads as TGTGCCAGCAGTCTTCAAAGATCGGGGACCCCGTCCAATGAGCAGTTCTTC.

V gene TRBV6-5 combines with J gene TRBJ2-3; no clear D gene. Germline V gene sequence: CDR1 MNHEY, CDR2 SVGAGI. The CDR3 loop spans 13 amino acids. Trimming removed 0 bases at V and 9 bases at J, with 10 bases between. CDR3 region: CASSYSSVETQYF. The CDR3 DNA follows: TGTGCCAGCAGTTACTCGAGTGTGGAGACGCAGTATTTT.

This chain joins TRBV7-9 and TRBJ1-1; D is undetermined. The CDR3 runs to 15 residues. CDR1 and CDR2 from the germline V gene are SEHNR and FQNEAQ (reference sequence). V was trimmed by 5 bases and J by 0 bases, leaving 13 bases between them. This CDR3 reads CASSPRTGLNTEAFF. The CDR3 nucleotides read TGTGCCAGCAGCCCACGGACGGGATTGAACACTGAAGCTTTCTTT.

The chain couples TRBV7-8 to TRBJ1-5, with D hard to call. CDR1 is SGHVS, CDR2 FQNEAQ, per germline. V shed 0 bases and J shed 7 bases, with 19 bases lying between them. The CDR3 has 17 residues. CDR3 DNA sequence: TGTGCCAGCAGCTTAGCATCGGGTATTCTCTCCCACCAGCCCCAGCATTTT. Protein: CASSLASGILSHQPQHF. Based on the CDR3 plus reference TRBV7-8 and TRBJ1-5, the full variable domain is GAGVSQSPRYKVAKRGQDVALRCDPISGHVSLFWYQQALGQGPEFLTYFQNEAQLDKSGLPSDRFFAERPEGSVSTLKIQRTQQEDSAVYLCASSLASGILSHQPQHFGDGTRLSIL.

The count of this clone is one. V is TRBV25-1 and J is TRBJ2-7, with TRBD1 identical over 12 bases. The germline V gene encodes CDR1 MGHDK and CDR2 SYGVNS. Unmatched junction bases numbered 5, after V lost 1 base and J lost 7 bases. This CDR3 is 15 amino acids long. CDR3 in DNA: TGTGCCAGCAGTGAATGGGGACAGGGGGCCGGTGAGCAGTACTTC. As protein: CASSEWGQGAGEQYF.

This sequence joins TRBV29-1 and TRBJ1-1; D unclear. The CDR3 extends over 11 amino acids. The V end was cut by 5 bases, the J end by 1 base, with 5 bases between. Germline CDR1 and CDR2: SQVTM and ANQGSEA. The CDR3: CSVFSNTEAFF. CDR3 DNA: TGCAGCGTTTTTTCGAACACTGAAGCTTTCTTT.

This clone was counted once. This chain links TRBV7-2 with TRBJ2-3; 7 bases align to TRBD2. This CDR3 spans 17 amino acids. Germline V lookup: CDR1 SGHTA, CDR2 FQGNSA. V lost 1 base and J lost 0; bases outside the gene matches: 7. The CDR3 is CASSLVSSGGSTDTQYF. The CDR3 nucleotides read TGTGCCAGCAGCTTAGTTTCTAGCGGAGGAAGCACAGATACGCAGTATTTT.

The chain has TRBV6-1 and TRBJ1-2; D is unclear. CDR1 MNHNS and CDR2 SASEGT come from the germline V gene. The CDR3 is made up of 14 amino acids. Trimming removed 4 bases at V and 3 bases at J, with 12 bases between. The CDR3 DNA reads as TGTGCCAGCAGTGCGCTTGGCAGAGACTATGGCTACACCTTC. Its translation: CASSALGRDYGYTF.

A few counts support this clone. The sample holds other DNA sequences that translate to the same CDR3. CDR3 DNA: TGTGCCAGCTCACCACCGGGGAGGGAGACCCAGTACTTC. Protein product: CASSPPGRETQYF. This chain uses TRBV18 with TRBJ2-5, with TRBD2 as a possible D gene (6 bases). This CDR3 comprises 13 residues. The V and J ends lost 0 bases and 5 bases respectively, with 7 bases between them. Per the germline V gene, CDR1 is KGHSH and CDR2 is LQKENI.

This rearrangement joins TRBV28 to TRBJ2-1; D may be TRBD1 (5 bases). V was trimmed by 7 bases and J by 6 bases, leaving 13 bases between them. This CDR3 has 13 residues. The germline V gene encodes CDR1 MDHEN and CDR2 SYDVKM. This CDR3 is CASKAGWGNEQFF. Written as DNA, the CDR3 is TGTGCCAGCAAGGCAGGGTGGGGCAATGAGCAGTTCTTC. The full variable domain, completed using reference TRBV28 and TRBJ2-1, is DVKVTQSSRYLVKRTGEKVFLECVQDMDHENMFWYRQDPGLGLRLIYFSYDVKMKEKGDIPEGYSVSREKKERFSLILESASTNQTSMYLCASKAGWGNEQFFGPGTRLTVL.

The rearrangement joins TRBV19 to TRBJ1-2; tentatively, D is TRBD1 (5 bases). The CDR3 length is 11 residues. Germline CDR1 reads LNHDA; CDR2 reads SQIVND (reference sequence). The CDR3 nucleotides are TGTGGCGGGGCTCCCCGCCCTGGCTACACCTTC. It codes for CGGAPRPGYTF.

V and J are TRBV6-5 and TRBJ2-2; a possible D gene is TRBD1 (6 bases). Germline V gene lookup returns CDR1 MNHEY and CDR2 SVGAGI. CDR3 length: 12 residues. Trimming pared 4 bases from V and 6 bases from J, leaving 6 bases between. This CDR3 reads CASSWGPGELFF. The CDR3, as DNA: TGTGCCAGCAGTTGGGGGCCCGGGGAGCTGTTTTTT.

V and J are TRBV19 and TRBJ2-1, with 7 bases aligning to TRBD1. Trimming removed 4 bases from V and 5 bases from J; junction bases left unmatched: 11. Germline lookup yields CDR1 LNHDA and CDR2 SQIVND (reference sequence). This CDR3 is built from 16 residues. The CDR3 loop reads CASSSSGTVRNNEQFF. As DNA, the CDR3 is TGTGCCAGTAGTAGCTCCGGGACAGTTAGGAACAATGAGCAGTTCTTC.

CDR3 nucleotides: TGTGCCAGCAGTTACTCAAGGGGAAGTTCACCCCTCCACTTT. Its protein product is CASSYSRGSSPLHF. J is TRBJ1-6 and V is TRBV6-5; TRBD1 might be the D (5 bases). The CDR3 runs to 14 residues. Per the germline V gene, CDR1 is MNHEY and CDR2 is SVGAGI. Trimming stripped 0 bases from V and 9 bases from J, with 9 bases between.

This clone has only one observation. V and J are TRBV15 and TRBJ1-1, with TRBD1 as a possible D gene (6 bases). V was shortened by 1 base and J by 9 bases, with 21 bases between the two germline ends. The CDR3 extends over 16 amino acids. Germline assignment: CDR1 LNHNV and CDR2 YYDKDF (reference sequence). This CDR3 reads CATSRVWGGGIGKAFF. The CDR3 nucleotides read TGTGCCACCAGCAGAGTTTGGGGGGGCGGAATCGGCAAAGCTTTCTTT.

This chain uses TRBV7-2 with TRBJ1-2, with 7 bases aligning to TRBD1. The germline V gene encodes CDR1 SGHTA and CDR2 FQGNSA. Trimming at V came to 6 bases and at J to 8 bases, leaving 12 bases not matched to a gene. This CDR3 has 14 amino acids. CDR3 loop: CASREGTVPGGYTF. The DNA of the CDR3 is TGTGCCAGCAGAGAAGGGACAGTCCCGGGAGGCTACACCTTC.

DNA for the CDR3: TGTGCCAGCAGTTTAATGAGGGATCCTCGCCATGAGCAGTTCTTC. Translated, it gives CASSLMRDPRHEQFF. V gene TRBV27 combines with J gene TRBJ2-1; TRBD2 might be the D (5 bases). This CDR3 is 15 amino acids long. Germline lookup yields CDR1 MNHEY and CDR2 SMNVEV (reference sequence). Trimming took off 2 bases at V and 8 bases at J, with 16 bases between the two ends.

The CDR3, as DNA: TGTGCCAGCAGCTCCGGGACCGCCGGGGAGCTGTTTTTT. Its protein product is CASSSGTAGELFF. The rearrangement links TRBV7-2 to TRBJ2-2, with D possibly called TRBD1 or TRBD2 (5 bases each). Germline V gene sequence: CDR1 SGHTA, CDR2 FQGNSA. There are 13 residues in the CDR3. Trimming removed 4 bases from V and 6 bases from J, with 9 bases in between.